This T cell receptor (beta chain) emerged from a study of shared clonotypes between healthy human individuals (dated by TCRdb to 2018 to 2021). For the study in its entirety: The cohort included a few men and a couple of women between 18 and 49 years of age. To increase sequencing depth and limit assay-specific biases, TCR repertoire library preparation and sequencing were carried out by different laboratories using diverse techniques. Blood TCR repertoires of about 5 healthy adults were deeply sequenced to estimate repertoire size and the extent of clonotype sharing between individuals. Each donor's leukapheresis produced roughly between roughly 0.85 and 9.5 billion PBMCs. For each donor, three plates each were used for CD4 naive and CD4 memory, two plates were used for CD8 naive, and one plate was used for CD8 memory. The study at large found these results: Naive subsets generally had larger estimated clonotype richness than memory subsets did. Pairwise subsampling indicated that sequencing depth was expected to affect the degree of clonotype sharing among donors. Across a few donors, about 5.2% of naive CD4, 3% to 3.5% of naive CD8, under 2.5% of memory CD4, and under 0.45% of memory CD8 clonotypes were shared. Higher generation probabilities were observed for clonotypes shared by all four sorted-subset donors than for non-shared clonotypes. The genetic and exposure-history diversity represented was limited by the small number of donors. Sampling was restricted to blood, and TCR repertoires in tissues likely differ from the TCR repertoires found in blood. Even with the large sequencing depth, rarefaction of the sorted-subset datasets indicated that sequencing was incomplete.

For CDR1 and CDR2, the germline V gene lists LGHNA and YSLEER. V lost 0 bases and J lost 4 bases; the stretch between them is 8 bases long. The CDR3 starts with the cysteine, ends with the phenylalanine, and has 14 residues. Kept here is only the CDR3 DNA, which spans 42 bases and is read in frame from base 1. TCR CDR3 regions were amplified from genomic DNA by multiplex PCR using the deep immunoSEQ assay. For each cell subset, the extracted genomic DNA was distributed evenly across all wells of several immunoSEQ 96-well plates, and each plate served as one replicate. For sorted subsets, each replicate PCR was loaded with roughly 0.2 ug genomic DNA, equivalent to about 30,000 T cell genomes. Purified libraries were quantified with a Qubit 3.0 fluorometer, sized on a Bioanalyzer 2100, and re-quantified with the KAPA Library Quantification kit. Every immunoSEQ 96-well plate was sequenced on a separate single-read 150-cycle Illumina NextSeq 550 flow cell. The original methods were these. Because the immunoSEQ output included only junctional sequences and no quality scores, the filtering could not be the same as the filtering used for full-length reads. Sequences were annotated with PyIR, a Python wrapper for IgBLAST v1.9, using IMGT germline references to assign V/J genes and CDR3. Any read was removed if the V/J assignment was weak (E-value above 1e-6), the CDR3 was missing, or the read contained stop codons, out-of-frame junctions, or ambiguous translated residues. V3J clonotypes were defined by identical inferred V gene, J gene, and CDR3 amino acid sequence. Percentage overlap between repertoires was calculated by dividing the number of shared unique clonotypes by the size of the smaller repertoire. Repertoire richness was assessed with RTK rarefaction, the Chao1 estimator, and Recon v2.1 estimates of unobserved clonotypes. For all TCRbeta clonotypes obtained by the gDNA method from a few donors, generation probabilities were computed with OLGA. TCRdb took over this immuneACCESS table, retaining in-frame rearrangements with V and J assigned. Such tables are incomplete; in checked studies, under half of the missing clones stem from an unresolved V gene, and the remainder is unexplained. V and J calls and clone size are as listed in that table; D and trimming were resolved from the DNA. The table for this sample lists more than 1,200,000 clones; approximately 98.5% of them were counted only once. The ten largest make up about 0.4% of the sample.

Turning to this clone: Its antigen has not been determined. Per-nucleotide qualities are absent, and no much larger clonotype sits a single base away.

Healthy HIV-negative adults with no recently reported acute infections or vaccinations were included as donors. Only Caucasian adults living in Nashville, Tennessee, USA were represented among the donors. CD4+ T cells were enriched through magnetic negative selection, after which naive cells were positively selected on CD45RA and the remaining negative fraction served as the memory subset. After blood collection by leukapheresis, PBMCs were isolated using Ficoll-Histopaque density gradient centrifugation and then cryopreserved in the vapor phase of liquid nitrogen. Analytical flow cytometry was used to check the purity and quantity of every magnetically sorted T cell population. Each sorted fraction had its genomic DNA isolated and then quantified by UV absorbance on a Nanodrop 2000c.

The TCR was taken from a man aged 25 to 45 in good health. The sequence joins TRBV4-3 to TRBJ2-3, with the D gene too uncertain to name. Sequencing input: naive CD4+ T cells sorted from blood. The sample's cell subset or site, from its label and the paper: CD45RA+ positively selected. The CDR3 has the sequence CASSQDFRADTQYF. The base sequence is TGCGCCAGCAGCCAAGATTTCCGGGCAGATACGCAGTATTTT.